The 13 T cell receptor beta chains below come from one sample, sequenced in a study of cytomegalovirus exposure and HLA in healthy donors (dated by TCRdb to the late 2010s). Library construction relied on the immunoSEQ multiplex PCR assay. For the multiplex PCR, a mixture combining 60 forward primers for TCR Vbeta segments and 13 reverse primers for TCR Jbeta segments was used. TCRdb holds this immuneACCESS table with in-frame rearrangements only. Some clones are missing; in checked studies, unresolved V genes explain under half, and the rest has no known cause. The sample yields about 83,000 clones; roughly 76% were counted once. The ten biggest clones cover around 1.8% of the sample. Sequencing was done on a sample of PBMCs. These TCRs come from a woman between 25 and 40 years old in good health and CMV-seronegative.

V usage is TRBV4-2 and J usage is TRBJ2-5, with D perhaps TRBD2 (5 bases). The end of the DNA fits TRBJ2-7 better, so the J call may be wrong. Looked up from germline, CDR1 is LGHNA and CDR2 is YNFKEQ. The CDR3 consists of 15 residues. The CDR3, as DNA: TGTGCCAGCAGCCAAGATCCGGGAACCGGGTACGAGCAGTACTTC. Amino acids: CASSQDPGTGYEQYF.

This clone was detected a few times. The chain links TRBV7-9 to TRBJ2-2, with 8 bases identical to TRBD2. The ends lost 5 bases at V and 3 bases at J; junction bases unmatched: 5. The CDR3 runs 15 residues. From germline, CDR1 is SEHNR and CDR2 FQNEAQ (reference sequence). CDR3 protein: CASSTGLADTGELFF. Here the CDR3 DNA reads TGTGCCAGCAGCACCGGACTAGCTGACACCGGGGAGCTGTTTTTT. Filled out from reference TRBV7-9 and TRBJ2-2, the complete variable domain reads DTGVSQNPRHKITKRGQNVTFRCDPISEHNRLYWYRQTLGQGPEFLTYFQNEAQLEKSRLLSDRFSAERPKGSFSTLEIQRTEQGDSAMYLCASSTGLADTGELFFGEGSRLTVL.

The CDR3 sequence: CASSFAREGSTDTQYF. The CDR3 DNA follows: TGTGCCAGCAGCTTTGCGCGGGAGGGGAGCACAGATACGCAGTATTTT. The chain carries TRBV7-9 and TRBJ2-3, with TRBD2 identical over 9 bases. The CDR3 runs 16 residues. Unmatched junction bases numbered 4, after V lost 3 bases and J lost 0 bases. In germline, CDR1 is SEHNR, CDR2 FQNEAQ (reference sequence).

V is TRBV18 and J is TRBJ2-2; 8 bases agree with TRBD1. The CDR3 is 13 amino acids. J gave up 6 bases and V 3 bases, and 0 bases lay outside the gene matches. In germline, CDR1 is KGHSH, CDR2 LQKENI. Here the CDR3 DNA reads TGTGCCAGCTCACCGGACAGGGCCGGGGAGCTGTTTTTT. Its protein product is CASSPDRAGELFF.

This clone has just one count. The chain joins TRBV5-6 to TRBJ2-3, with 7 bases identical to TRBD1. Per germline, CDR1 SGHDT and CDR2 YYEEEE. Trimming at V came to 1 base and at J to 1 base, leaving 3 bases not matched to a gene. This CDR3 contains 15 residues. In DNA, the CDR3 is TGTGCCAGCAGCTTGAGAGGGGGCGGCACAGATACGCAGTATTTT. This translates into CASSLRGGGTDTQYF.

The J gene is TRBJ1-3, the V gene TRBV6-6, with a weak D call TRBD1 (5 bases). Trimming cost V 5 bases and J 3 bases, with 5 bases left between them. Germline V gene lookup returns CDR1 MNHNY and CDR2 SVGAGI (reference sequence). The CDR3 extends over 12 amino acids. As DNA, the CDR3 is TGTGCCAGCAGTCAGGGTGGAAACACCATATATTTT. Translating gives CASSQGGNTIYF.

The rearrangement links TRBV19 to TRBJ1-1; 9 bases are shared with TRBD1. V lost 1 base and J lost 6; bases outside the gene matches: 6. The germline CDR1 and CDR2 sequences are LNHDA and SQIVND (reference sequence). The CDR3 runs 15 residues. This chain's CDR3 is CASSIGGQGRAEAFF. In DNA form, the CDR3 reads TGTGCCAGTAGTATAGGAGGACAGGGGAGGGCTGAAGCTTTCTTT.

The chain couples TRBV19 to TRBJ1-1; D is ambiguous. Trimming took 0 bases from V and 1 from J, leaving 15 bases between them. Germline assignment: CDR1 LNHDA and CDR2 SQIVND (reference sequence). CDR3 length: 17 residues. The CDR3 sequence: CASSIDRPGDRNTEAFF. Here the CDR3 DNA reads TGTGCCAGTAGTATAGATCGGCCCGGGGATAGGAACACTGAAGCTTTCTTT.

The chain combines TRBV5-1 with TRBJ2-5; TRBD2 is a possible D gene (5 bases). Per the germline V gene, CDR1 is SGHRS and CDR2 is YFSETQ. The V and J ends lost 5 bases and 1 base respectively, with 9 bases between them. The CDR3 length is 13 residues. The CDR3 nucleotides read TGCGCCAGCAGGGGGAGCGGCCAAGAGACCCAGTACTTC. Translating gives CASRGSGQETQYF.

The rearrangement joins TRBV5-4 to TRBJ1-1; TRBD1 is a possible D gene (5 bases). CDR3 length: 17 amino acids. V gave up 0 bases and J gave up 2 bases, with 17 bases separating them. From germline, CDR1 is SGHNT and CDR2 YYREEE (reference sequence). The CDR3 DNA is TGTGCCAGCAGCTTGGGGGGGGGACGAATCGAAAACACTGAAGCTTTCTTT. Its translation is CASSLGGGRIENTEAFF.

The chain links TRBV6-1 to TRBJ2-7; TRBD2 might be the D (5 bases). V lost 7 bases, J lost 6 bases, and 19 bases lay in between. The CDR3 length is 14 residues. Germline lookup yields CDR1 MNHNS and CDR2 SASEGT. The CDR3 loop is CASTLEGYTGEQYF. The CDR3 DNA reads TGTGCCAGCACTCTAGAGGGTTACACGGGCGAGCAGTACTTC.

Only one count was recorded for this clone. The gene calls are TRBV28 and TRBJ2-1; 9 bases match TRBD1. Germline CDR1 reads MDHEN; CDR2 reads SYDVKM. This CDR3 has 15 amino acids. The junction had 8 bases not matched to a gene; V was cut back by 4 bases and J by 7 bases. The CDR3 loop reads CASSSAGTGLNEQFF. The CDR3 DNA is TGTGCCAGCAGTTCTGCCGGGACAGGGCTGAATGAGCAGTTCTTC.

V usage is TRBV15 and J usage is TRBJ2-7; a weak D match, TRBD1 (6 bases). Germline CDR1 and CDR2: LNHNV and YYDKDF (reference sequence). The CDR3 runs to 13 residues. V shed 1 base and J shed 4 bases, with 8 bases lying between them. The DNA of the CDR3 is TGTGCCACCAGCAGAGTGGACAGTTACGAGCAGTACTTC. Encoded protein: CATSRVDSYEQYF.